This T cell receptor beta chain was sequenced for a study of breast tumors, draining lymph nodes, adjacent tissues. Trimming shortened V by 2 bases and J by 4 bases, and 11 bases separated the two germline ends. The germline gives CDR1 MNHNY, CDR2 SVGAGI (reference sequence). This CDR3 region has 14 residues. Study outcomes and limitations: Tumor TCR diversity was below lymph nodes but above nontumor tissue.

This clonotype was observed many times. Antigen: not known. MiXCR was run by TCRdb on the multiplex PCR reads, yielding one entry per CDR3 protein. The data hold tens of thousands of distinct CDR3 sequences, with more than 20% observed a single time. The sequenced sample was breast tumor tissue. This rearrangement joins TRBV6-6 to TRBJ1-2; D is undetermined. This sequence was found in a female donor with breast cancer. Some clones in this sample may be carry-over from other donors' samples. The DNA of the CDR3 is TGTGCCAGCAGTTACGCGGACTTGATCTATGGCTACACCTTC. Its protein product is CASSYADLIYGYTF.